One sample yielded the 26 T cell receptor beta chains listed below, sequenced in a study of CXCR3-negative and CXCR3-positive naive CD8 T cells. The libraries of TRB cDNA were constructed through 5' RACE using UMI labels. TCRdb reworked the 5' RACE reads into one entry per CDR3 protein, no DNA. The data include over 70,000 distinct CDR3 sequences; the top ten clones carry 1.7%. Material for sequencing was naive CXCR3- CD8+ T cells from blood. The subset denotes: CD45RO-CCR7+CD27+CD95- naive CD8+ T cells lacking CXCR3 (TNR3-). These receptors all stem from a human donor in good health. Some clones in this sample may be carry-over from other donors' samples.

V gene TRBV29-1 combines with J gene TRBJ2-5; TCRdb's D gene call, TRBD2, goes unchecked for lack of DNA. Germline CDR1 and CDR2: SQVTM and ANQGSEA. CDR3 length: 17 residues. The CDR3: CSAGDVGTSGREETQYF. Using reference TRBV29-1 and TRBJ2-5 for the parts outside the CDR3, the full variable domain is SAVISQKPSRDICQRGTSLTIQCQVDSQVTMMFWYRQQPGQSLTLIATANQGSEATYESGFVIDKFPISRPNLTFSTLTVSNMSPEDSSIYLCSAGDVGTSGREETQYFGPGTRLLVL.

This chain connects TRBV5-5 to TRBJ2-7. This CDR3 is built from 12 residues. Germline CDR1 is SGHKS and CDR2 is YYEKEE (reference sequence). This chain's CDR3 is CASSGNYYEQYF.

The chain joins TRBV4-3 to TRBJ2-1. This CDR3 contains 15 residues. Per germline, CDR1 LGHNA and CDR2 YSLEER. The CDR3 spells CASSQDSGLANEQFF.

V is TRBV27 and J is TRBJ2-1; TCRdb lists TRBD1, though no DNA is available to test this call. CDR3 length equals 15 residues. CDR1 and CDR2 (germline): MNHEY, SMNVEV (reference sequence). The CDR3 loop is CASSATGVPYNEQFF.

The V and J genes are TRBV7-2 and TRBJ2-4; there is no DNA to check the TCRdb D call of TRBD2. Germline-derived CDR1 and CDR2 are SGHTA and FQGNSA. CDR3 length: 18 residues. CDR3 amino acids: CASSSRTSGKSTYDIQYF. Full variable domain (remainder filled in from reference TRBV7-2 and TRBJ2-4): GAGVSQSPSNKVTEKGKDVELRCDPISGHTALYWYRQSLGQGLEFLIYFQGNSAPDKSGLPSDRFSAERTGGSVSTLTIQRTQQEDSAVYLCASSSRTSGKSTYDIQYFGAGTRLSVL.

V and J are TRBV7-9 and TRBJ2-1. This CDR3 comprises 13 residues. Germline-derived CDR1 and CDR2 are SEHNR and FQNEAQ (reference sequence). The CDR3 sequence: CASRSDYYNEQFF. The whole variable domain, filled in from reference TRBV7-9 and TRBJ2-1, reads DTGVSQNPRHKITKRGQNVTFRCDPISEHNRLYWYRQTLGQGPEFLTYFQNEAQLEKSRLLSDRFSAERPKGSFSTLEIQRTEQGDSAMYLCASRSDYYNEQFFGPGTRLTVL.

The CDR3 region is CASSRPDGLAGANEQFF. This chain uses TRBV4-2 with TRBJ2-1; TCRdb lists TRBD2, though no DNA is available to test this call. This CDR3 comprises 17 residues. In germline, CDR1 is LGHNA, CDR2 YNFKEQ.

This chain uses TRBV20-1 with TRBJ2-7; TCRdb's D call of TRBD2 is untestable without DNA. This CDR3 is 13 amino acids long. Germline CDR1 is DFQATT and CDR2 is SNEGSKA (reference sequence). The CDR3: CSAIDPGAYEQYF.

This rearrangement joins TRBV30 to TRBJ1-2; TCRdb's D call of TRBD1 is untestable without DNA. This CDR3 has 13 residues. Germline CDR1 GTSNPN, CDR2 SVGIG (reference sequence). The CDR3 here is CAWETGTGNGYTF.

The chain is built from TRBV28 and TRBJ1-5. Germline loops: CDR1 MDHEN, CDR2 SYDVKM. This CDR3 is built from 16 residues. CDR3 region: CASSLSASGSNQPQHF. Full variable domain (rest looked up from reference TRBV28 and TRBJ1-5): DVKVTQSSRYLVKRTGEKVFLECVQDMDHENMFWYRQDPGLGLRLIYFSYDVKMKEKGDIPEGYSVSREKKERFSLILESASTNQTSMYLCASSLSASGSNQPQHFGDGTRLSIL.

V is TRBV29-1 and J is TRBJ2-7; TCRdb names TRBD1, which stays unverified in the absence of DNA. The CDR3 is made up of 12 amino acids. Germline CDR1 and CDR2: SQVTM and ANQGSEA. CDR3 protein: CSGRDRAYEQYF.

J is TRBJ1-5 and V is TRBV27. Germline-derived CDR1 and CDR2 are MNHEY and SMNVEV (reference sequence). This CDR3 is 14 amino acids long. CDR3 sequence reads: CASSLSQQNQPQHF.

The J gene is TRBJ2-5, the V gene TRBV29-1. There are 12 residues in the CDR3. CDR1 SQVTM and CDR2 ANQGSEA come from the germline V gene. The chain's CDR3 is CSGETQMETQYF.

This chain's CDR3 is CASRGTGTQGFGEQFF. The chain is built from TRBV7-8 and TRBJ2-1; TCRdb calls TRBD1, which cannot be checked without DNA. The CDR3 covers 16 residues. The germline CDR1 and CDR2 sequences are SGHVS and FQNEAQ. The entire variable domain, with the rest obtained from reference TRBV7-8 and TRBJ2-1, is as follows: GAGVSQSPRYKVAKRGQDVALRCDPISGHVSLFWYQQALGQGPEFLTYFQNEAQLDKSGLPSDRFFAERPEGSVSTLKIQRTQQEDSAVYLCASRGTGTQGFGEQFFGPGTRLTVL.

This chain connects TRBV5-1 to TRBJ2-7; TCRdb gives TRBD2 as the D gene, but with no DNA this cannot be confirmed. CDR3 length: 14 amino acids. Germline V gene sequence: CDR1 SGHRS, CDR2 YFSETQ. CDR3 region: CASSVAGGPREQYF. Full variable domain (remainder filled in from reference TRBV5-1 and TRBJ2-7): KAGVTQTPRYLIKTRGQQVTLSCSPISGHRSVSWYQQTPGQGLQFLFEYFSETQRNKGNFPGRFSGRQFSNSRSEMNVSTLELGDSALYLCASSVAGGPREQYFGPGTRLTVT.

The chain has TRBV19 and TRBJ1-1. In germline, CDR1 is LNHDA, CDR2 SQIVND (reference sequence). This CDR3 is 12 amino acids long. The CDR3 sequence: CASSPVGVGAFF.

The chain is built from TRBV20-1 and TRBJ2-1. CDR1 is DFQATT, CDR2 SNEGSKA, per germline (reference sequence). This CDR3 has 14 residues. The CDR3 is CSARIPDSYNEQFF.

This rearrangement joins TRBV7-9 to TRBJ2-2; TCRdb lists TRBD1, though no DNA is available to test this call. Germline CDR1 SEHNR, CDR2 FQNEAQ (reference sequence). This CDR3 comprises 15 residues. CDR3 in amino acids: CASSPMDTYTGELFF.

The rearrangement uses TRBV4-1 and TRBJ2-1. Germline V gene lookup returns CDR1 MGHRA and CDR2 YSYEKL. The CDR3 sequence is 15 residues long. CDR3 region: CASRTADFSYNEQFF.

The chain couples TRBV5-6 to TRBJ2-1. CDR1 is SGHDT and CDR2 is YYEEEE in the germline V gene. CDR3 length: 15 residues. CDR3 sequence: CASSFSYRLFDEQFF.

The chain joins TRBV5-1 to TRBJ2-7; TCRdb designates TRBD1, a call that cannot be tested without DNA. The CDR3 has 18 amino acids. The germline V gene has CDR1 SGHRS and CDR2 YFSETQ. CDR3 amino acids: CASSGAGTGGLSAYEQYF.

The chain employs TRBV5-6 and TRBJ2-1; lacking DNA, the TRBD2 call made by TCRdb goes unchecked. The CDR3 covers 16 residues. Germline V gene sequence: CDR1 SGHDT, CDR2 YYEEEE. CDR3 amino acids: CASSFPTGLVYNEQFF.

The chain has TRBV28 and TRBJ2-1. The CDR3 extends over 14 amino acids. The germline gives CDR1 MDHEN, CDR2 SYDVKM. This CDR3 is CASRQSGAYNEQFF.

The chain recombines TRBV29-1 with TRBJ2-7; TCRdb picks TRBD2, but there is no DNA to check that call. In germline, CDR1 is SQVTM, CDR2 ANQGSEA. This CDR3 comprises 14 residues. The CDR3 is CSVEQAASADEQYF.

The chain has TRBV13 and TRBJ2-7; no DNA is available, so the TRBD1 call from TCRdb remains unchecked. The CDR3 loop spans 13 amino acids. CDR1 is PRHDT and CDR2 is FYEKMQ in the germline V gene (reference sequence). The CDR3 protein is CASSLEVGQSQYF. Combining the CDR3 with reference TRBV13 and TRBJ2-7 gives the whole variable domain AAGVIQSPRHLIKEKRETATLKCYPIPRHDTVYWYQQGPGQDPQFLISFYEKMQSDKGSIPDRFSAQQFSDYHSELNMSSLELGDSALYFCASSLEVGQSQYFGPGTRLTVT.

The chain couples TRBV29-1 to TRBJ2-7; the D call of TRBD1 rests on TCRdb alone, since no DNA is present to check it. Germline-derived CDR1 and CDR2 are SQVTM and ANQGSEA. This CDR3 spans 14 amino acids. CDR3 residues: CSVSGDRGHDEQYF.